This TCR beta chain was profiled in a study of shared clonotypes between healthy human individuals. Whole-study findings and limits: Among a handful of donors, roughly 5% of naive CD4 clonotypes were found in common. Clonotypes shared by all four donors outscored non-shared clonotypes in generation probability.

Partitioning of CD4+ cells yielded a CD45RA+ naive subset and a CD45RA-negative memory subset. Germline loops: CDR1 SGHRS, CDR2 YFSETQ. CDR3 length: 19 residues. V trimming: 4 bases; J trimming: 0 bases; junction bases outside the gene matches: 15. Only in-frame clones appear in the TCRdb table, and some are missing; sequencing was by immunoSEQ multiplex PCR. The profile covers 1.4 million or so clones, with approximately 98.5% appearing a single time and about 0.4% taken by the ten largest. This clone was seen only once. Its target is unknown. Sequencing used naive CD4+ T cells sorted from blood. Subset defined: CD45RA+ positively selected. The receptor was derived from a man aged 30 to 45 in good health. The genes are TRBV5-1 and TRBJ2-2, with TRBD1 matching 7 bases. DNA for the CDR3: TGCGCCAGCAGCCACTTCCCGAGGACAGGAAACGCGAACACCGGGGAGCTGTTTTTT. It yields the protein CASSHFPRTGNANTGELFF.